The 5 T cell receptor beta chains in this list originate from one sample, sequenced in a study of beta chain features in type 1 diabetes. Study results and caveats: Moderate yet significant TCRB CDR3 shortening was seen in Type 1 diabetes patients in all four CD4+ subsets.

No antigen has been assigned to these receptors. Expressed TCRB transcripts were sequenced after all isolated RNA was converted to cDNA. Here immunoSEQ multiplex PCR was the method, and the copy in TCRdb shows in-frame clones only, minus some. The repertoire includes about 260,000 clones, just over 20% of them detected once, and 0.028% sits in the top ten. The sample was naive CD4+ T cells from blood. The origin of the receptors is a woman between 40 and 50 years old with type 1 diabetes.

This clone was counted only a few times. This sequence joins TRBV28 and TRBJ1-2; TRBD1 might be the D (6 bases). CDR1 MDHEN and CDR2 SYDVKM come from the germline V gene. The V end lost 6 bases, the J end lost 4 bases, and 12 bases lay between the germline ends. CDR3 length: 13 amino acids. The CDR3 loop is CASRLSGAYGYTF. The CDR3 nucleotides are TGTGCCAGCAGGCTGTCAGGGGCCTATGGCTACACCTTC.

The gene calls are TRBV30 and TRBJ2-7, with 7 bases aligning to TRBD2. The V segment lost 6 bases and the J segment 0 bases; nucleotides outside the gene matches: 8. The CDR3 spans 14 residues. The germline V gene has CDR1 GTSNPN and CDR2 SVGIG (reference sequence). CDR3 coding DNA: TGTGCCTGTGGGGGGGACCAGAGCTCCTACGAGCAGTACTTC. Protein product: CACGGDQSSYEQYF.

This chain uses TRBV5-1 with TRBJ2-7; D gene uncertain. This CDR3 contains 11 residues. The ends were cut back, 4 bases at V and 7 bases at J, with 9 bases in the middle. The V gene's germline CDR1 is SGHRS and CDR2 YFSETQ. In DNA, the CDR3 is TGCGCCAGCAGCGCCCTCGGGGAGCAGTACTTC. This translates into CASSALGEQYF.

This clone has just a few counts. This chain links TRBV28 with TRBJ1-1; 9 positions agree with TRBD1. The ends lost 4 bases at V and 7 bases at J; junction bases unmatched: 7. Germline values: CDR1 MDHEN, CDR2 SYDVKM. The CDR3 spans 14 residues. The CDR3 region is CASSSGDREGEAFF. The CDR3 DNA follows: TGTGCCAGCAGTTCCGGGGACAGGGAGGGTGAAGCTTTCTTT.

This chain uses TRBV18 with TRBJ2-2; D remains unclear. The length of the CDR3 is 14 residues. The V end lost 0 bases, the J end lost 5 bases, and 7 bases lay between the germline ends. Germline CDR1 KGHSH, CDR2 LQKENI. CDR3 sequence reads: CASSPPSLTGELFF. The CDR3 region has the DNA TGTGCCAGCTCACCACCGAGTCTTACCGGGGAGCTGTTTTTT.